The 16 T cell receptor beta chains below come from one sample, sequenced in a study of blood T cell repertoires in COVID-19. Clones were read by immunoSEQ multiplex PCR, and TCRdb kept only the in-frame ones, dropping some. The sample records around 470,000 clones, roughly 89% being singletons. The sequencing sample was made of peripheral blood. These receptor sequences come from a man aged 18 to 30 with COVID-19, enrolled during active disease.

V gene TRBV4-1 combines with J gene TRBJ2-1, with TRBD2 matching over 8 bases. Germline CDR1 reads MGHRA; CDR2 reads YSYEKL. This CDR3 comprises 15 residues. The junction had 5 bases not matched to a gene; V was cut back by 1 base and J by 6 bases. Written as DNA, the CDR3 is TGCGCCAGCAGCCAAGGGCTAGCGGGCCTCAATGAGCAGTTCTTC. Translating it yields CASSQGLAGLNEQFF.

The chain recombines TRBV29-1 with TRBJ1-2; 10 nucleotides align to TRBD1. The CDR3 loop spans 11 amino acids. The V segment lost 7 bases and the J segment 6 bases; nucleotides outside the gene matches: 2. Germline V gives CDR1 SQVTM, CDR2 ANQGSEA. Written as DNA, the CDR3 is TGCAGCGCCGACAGGGGGCATGGCTACACCTTC. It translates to CSADRGHGYTF. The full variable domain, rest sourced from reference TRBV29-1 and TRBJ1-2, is SAVISQKPSRDICQRGTSLTIQCQVDSQVTMMFWYRQQPGQSLTLIATANQGSEATYESGFVIDKFPISRPNLTFSTLTVSNMSPEDSSIYLCSADRGHGYTFGSGTRLTVV.

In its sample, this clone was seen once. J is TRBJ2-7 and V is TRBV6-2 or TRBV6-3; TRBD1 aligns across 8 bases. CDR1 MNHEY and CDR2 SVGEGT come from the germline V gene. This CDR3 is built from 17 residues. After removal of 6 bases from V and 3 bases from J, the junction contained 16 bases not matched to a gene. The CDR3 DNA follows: TGTGCCAGCAGGTACGGGACAGGCAGAATTAGTGTCTACGAGCAGTACTTC. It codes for CASRYGTGRISVYEQYF.

The CDR3: CASSQLAGGPGELFF. DNA of the CDR3: TGTGCCAGCAGCCAGCTAGCGGGGGGGCCCGGGGAGCTGTTTTTT. The genes are TRBV3-1 (or the pseudogene TRBV3-2) and TRBJ2-2; 12 nucleotides match TRBD2. The germline V gene has CDR1 LGHDT and CDR2 YNNKEL (reference sequence). This CDR3 comprises 15 residues. V shed 3 bases and J 6 bases; nucleotides not matched to a gene: 2.

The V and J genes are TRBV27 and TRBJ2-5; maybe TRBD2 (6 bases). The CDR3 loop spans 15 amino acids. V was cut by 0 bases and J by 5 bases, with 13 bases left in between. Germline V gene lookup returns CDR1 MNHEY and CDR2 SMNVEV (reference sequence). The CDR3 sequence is CASSLSGNRGETQYF. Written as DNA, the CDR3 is TGTGCCAGCAGTTTATCGGGGAACCGGGGGGAGACCCAGTACTTC.

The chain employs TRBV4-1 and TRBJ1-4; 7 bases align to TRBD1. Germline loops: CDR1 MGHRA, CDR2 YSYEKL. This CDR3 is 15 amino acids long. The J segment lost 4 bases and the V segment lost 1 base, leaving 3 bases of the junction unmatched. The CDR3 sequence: CASSQAGTVNEKLFF. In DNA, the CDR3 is TGCGCCAGCAGCCAAGCCGGGACAGTTAATGAAAAACTGTTTTTT.

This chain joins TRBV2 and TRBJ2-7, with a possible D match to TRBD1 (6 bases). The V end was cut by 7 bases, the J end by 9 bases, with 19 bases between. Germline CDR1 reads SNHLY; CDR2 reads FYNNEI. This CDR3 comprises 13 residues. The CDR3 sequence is CASTENRDTGQYF. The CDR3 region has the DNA TGTGCCAGCACTGAGAACCGGGACACCGGGCAGTACTTC.

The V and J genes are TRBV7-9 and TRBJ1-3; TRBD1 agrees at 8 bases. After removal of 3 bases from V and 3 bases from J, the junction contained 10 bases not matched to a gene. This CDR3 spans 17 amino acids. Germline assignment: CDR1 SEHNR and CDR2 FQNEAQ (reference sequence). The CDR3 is CASSLPGDRLDGNTIYF. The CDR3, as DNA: TGTGCCAGCAGCTTGCCGGGGGACAGGCTTGATGGAAACACCATATATTTT.

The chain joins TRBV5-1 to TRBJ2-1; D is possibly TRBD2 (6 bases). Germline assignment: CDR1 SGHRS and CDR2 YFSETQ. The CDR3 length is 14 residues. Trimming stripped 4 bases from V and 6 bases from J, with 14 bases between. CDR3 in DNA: TGCGCCAGCAGCCTAAGACTAGGAGGCAATGAGCAGTTCTTC. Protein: CASSLRLGGNEQFF.

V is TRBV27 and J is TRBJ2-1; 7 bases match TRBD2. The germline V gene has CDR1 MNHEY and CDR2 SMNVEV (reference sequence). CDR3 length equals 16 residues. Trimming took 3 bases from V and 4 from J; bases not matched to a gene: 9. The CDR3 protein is CASSFPLQRGYNEQFF. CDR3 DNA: TGTGCCAGCAGTTTCCCCCTCCAGCGGGGTTACAATGAGCAGTTCTTC.

CDR3 coding DNA: TGCAGCGTGGGACTAAACCCCACTGAAGCTTTCTTT. It codes for CSVGLNPTEAFF. This chain joins TRBV29-1 and TRBJ1-1; tentatively, D is TRBD1 (5 bases). In germline, CDR1 is SQVTM, CDR2 ANQGSEA. This CDR3 contains 12 residues. V was pared by 6 bases and J by 4 bases, with 12 bases between.

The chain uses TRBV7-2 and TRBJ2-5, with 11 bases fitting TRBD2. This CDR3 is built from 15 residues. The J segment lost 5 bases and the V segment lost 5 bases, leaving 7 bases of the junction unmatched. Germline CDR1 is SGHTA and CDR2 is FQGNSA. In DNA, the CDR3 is TGTGCCAGCAGCCGTAGCGGGGGGGCCTGGGAGACCCAGTACTTC. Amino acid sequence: CASSRSGGAWETQYF. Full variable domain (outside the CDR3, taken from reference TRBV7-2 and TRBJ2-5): GAGVSQSPSNKVTEKGKDVELRCDPISGHTALYWYRQSLGQGLEFLIYFQGNSAPDKSGLPSDRFSAERTGGSVSTLTIQRTQQEDSAVYLCASSRSGGAWETQYFGPGTRLLVL.

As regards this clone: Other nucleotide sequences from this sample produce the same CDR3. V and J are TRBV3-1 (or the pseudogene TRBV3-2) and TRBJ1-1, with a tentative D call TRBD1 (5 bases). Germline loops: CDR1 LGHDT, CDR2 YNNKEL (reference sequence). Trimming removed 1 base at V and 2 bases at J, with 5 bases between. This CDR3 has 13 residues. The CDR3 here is CASSQGGNTEAFF. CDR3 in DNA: TGTGCCAGCAGCCAAGGGGGCAACACTGAAGCTTTCTTT.

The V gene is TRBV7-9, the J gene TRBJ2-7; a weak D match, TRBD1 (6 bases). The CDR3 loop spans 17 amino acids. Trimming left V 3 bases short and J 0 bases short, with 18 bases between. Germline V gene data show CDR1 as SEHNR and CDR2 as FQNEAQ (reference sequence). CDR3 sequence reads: CASSFDRIPSNSYEQYF. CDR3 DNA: TGTGCCAGCAGCTTTGACAGGATTCCCTCAAACTCCTACGAGCAGTACTTC.

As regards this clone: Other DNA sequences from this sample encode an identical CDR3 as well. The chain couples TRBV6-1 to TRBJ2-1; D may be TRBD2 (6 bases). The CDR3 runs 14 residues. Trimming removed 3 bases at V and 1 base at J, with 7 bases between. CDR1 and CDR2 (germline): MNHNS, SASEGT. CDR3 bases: TGTGCCAGCAGTGATGGGGGGTCCTACAATGAGCAGTTCTTC. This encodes CASSDGGSYNEQFF.

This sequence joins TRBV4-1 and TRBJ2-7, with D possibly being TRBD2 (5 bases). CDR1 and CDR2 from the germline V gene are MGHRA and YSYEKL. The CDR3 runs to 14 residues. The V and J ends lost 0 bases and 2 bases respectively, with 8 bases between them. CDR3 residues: CASSQEEGTYEQYF. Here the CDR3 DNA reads TGCGCCAGCAGCCAAGAAGAGGGCACCTACGAGCAGTACTTC.